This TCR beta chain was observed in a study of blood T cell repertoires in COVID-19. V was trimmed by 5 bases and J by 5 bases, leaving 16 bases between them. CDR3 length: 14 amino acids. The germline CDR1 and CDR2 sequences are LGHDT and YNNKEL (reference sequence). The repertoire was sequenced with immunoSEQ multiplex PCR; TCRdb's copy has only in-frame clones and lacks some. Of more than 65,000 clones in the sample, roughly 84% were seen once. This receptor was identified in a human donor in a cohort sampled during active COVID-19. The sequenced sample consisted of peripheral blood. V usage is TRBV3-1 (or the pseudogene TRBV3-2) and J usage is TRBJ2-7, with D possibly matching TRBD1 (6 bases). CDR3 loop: CASSATGGRDEQYF. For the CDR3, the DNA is TGTGCCAGCAGCGCGACAGGAGGCCGCGACGAGCAGTACTTC.